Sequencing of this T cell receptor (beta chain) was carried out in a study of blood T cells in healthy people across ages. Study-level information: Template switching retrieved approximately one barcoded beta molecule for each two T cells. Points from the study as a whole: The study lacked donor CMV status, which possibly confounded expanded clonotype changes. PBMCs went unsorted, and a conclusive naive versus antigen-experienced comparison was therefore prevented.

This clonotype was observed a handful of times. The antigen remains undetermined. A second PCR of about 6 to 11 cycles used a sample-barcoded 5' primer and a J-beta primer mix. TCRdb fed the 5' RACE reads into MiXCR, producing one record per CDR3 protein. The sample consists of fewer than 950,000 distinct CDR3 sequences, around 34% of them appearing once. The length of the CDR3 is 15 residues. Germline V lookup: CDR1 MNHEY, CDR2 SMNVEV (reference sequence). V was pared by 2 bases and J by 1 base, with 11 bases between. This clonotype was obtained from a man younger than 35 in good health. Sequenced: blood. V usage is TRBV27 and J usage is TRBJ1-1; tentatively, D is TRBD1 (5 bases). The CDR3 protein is CASSLKIGGNTEAFF. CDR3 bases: TGTGCCAGCAGTTTAAAAATTGGGGGGAACACTGAAGCTTTCTTT.